This T cell receptor (beta chain) was retrieved from a study of T-cell reconstitution after alpha-beta-depleted transplantation in children. V shed 1 base and J shed 5 bases, with 14 bases lying between them. From germline, CDR1 is SQVTM and CDR2 ANQGSEA. The length of the CDR3 is 15 residues. The library targeted TCRbeta and was prepared with unique molecular identifiers. TCRdb re-called the PCR reads through MiXCR, storing one row per CDR3 protein. The sample has about 690,000 distinct CDR3 sequences, around a sixth seen once. This clonotype was counted a few times. The input for sequencing was PBMCs from the stem cell graft donor, taken from the stem cell graft. This TCR derives from a human donor who donated a stem cell graft to a child with acute myeloid leukemia. The chain carries TRBV29-1 and TRBJ1-4; D may be TRBD1 (5 bases). The CDR3 DNA is TGCAGCGTTGAAGTAATCAGCAGGGTGAATGAAAAACTGTTTTTT. Encoded protein: CSVEVISRVNEKLFF. The entire variable domain, with the rest obtained from reference TRBV29-1 and TRBJ1-4, is as follows: SAVISQKPSRDICQRGTSLTIQCQVDSQVTMMFWYRQQPGQSLTLIATANQGSEATYESGFVIDKFPISRPNLTFSTLTVSNMSPEDSSIYLCSVEVISRVNEKLFFGSGTQLSVL.